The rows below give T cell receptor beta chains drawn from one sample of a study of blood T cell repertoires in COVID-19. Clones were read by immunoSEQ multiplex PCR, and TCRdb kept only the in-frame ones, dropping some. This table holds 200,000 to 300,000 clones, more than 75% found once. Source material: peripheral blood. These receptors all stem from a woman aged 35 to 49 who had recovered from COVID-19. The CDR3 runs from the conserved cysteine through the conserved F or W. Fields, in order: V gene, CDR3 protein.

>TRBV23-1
CASSPRWTPGEQYF
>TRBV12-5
CASGREGNTEAFF
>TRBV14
CASSQGGQAYEQYF
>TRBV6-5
CASRPRQGWSEQFF
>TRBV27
CASSLGLAGSWGEQYF
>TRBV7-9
CASSLWGGWSGYTF
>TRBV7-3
CASSTSFKETQYF
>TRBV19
CASSLGGLYTEAFF
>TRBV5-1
CASSLALAAYNEQFF
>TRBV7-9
CASSLEGAGELFF
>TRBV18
CASSPTWDTLNEQYF
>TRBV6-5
CASSPNPGTSGEQFF
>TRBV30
CALTIAGGPTDTQYF
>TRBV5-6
CASSLGPGGYTEAFF
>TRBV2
CASSHGTQMNQPQHF
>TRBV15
CATIAENNEQFF
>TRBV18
CASSPGGGANEKLFF
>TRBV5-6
CASSLGTGARSNQPQHF
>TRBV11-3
CASSPPAGDTQYF
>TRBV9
CASSVALSGSGNEKLFF
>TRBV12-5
CASGRPTSLYSYEQYF
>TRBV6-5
CASTPGTTNEKLFF
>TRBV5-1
CASSLGTGTSGNTIYF
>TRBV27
CASSLVRGLAGKQYF
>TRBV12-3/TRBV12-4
CASTPTPGTEAFF
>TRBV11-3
CASSPDNEQFF
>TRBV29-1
CSVWGVGPYEQYF
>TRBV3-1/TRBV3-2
CASSQGEKGQGGYEQYF
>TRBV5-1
CASTLYNEQFF
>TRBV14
CASSSTGGGGTEAFF
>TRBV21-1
CASSKLASSYNEQFF
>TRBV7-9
CASSRAPAGTFNEKLFF
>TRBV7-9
CASSPGGGDTQYF
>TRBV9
CASSLRGQTYNEQFF
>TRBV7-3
CASSLIAGGVNTGELFF
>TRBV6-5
CASSLAGPGGYTF
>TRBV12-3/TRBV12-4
CASRPTVNTEAFF
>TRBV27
CASSPPAGDGYTF
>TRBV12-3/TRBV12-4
CASRDRAGNEQFF
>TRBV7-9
CASSLETTGGLLEQFF
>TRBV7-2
CASSPGTSPNEQFF
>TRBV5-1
CASSPGPGLGEQFF
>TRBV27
CASSLGGPGNTIYF
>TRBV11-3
CASSLGDRSEGAFF
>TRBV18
CASSHRTSGTETQYF
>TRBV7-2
CASIEDRAGNTIYF
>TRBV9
CASSVVGPRPKESGANVLTF
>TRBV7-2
CASSLPGSFSGNTIYF